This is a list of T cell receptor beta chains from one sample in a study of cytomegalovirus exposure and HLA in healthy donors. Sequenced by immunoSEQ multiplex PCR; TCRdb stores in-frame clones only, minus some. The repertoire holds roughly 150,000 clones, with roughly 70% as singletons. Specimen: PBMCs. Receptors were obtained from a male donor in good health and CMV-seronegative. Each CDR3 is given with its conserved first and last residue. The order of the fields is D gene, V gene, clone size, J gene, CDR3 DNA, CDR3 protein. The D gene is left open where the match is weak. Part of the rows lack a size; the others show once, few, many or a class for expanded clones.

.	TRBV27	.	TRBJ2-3	TGTGCCACTGGAGTGGGTCGGGGTACAGATACGCAGTATTTT	CATGVGRGTDTQYF
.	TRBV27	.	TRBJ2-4	TGTGCCAGCAGTGGAGGGCCGAACGGAAACATTCAGTACTTC	CASSGGPNGNIQYF
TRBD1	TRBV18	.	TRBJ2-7	TGTGCCAGCTCACCGTGGACAGGAAATTACGAGCAGTACTTC	CASSPWTGNYEQYF
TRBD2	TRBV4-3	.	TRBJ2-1	TGCGCCAGCAGCCAAGATGGGAGGGAGGGTGACTACAATGAGCAGTTCTTC	CASSQDGREGDYNEQFF
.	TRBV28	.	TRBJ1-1	TGTGCCAGCAGTAGGGTGGGGCACCTCTCCGGAGCTTTCTTT	CASSRVGHLSGAFF
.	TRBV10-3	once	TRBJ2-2	TGTGCCATCAGTGAGTCGGAGGGGGCGGGCGGCACCGGGGAGCTGTTTTTT	CAISESEGAGGTGELFF
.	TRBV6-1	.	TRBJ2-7	TGTGCCAGCAGGGTCGACAGCCCCTACGAGCAGTACTTC	CASRVDSPYEQYF
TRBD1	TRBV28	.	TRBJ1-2	TGTGCCAGCAGCGATACAGGGGGCCGGGGCTACACCTTC	CASSDTGGRGYTF
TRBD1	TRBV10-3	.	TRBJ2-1	TGTGCCATCAGTGTGGGGGGGACAGGGGCTACAAATGAGCAGTTCTTC	CAISVGGTGATNEQFF
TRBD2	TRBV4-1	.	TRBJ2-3	TGCGCCAGCAGCCAAGATTGGAGCGGGAGGGGCACAGATACGCAGTATTTT	CASSQDWSGRGTDTQYF
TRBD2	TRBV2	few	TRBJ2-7	TGTGCCAGCAGTGAATTTAGCGGGAGGGGGTACGAGCAGTACTTC	CASSEFSGRGYEQYF
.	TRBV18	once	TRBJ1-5	TGTGCCAGCTCACCACGGGAGGCAGGGACCCAGCCCCAGCATTTT	CASSPREAGTQPQHF
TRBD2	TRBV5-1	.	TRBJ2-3	TGCGCCAGCAGCCCCGGGACTAGCGGGAAGATGACAGATACGCAGTATTTT	CASSPGTSGKMTDTQYF
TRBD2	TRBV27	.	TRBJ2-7	TGTGCCAGCGGAGACGGACTAGCAACTTACGAGCAGTACTTC	CASGDGLATYEQYF
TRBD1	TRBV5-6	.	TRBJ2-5	TGTGCCAGCGCCCGGACAGGGCAACGAGAGACCCAGTACTTC	CASARTGQRETQYF
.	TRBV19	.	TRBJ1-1	TGTGCCAGTAGCATACCGGAGGCACAGTACTCCAACATGAACACTGAAGCTTTCTTT	CASSIPEAQYSNMNTEAFF